One T cell receptor beta chain is described in this entry. Its antigen is still unknown. This sample is drawn from a study of cytomegalovirus exposure and HLA in healthy donors. Study context: The study placed approximately 78% of its approximately 380 genotyped donors in the Caucasian-associated ancestry cluster. General study points: Further analysis, carried out later, found HLA-associated TCR beta chains more clonally expanded than equally common other chains. Cytomegalovirus association was listed for approximately 150 TCR beta chains. In a later analysis, DRB1 alleles had the most associated TCRs; HLA-C alleles the fewest.

Germline V gene sequence: CDR1 LNHDA, CDR2 SQIVND (reference sequence). The CDR3 contains 16 residues. V gave up 1 base and J gave up 1 base, with 13 bases separating them. It was with 60 Vbeta and 13 Jbeta primers that the PCR ran. TCRdb's table, derived via immunoSEQ multiplex PCR, lists solely in-frame clones and lacks some. This sample yields some 140,000 clones, of which approximately 74% are seen a single time; roughly 2.2% belongs to the top ten. The rearrangement links TRBV19 to TRBJ2-5; a possible D gene is TRBD1 (5 bases). Sequenced sample: PBMCs. The sequence was obtained from a man aged 30 to 45 in good health and CMV-seronegative. CDR3 bases: TGTGCCAGTAGTATAGGAGCAGGGATGACCCAAGAGACCCAGTACTTC. Its translation: CASSIGAGMTQETQYF. The full variable domain, completed using reference TRBV19 and TRBJ2-5, is DGGITQSPKYLFRKEGQNVTLSCEQNLNHDAMYWYRQDPGQGLRLIYYSQIVNDFQKGDIAEGYSVSREKKESFPLTVTSAQKNPTAFYLCASSIGAGMTQETQYFGPGTRLLVL.